This TCR beta chain was profiled in a study of regulatory T cells in long-lasting Graves disease. According to the study, TCR beta libraries were built with iRepertoire HTBI primers and CDR3-region Arm-PCR. As originally analysed: Sequenced samples collectively carried 62 TRBV and about 15 TRBJ segments. TCRdb re-analysed the multiplex PCR reads in MiXCR, keeping a single row per CDR3 protein. TCRdb's processing, not the study's, gives the V and J calls here. This repertoire shows 530,000 or so distinct CDR3 sequences, about 15% found once; its top ten account for around 12%. This clonotype showed up many times. The antigen remains undetermined. Broader study findings: More public clonotypes were shared by persistent patients (approximately 3,000) than by new patients (about 1,000).

As for time point: newly diagnosed GD, antithyroid drugs for less than 3 months. Following extraction of RNA from PBMCs, that RNA was used to make the TCR library. In germline, CDR1 is KGHSH, CDR2 LQKENI. V lost 2 bases, J lost 5 bases, and 12 bases lay in between. The CDR3 length is 15 residues. The sample also formed part of further work on T cells in Graves' hyperthyroidism and ophthalmopathy. That paper notes: Initially, a first-round RT-PCR of the TCR CDR3 employed the HTBI primer set.

The chain recombines TRBV18 with TRBJ1-4; D call uncertain. The receptor was derived from a man aged 18 to 30 with Graves disease. The material was peripheral blood mononuclear cells (PBMCs), obtained at new diagnosis, from a patient treated with antithyroid drugs. CDR3: CASSPGNTKNEKLFF. DNA of the CDR3: TGTGCCAGCTCACCAGGAAACACAAAAAATGAAAAACTGTTTTTT.